The TCR beta chain described here comes from a study of T-cell memory formation after mild COVID-19. This CDR3 has 12 residues. Germline V gene sequence: CDR1 SGHDT, CDR2 YYEEEE. V gave up 4 bases and J gave up 4 bases, with 8 bases separating them. TCRdb fed the 5' RACE reads into MiXCR, producing one record per CDR3 protein. The sample yields about 340,000 distinct CDR3 sequences, more than 15% seen once. The TCR sequence derives from a man between 18 and 29 years old who had mild COVID-19 (a few samples of this study predate the infection). Cell type and time point are not known. The sequencing sample was made of PBMCs or a T cell subset sorted from them (not recorded which). The chain joins TRBV5-6 to TRBJ2-5, with D unresolved. CDR3 amino acids: CASSRPIETQYF. CDR3 sequence (DNA): TGTGCCAGCAGCCGCCCAATAGAGACCCAGTACTTC.